The clone carrying this T cell receptor beta chain was recorded a few times. The germline V gene has CDR1 ENHRY and CDR2 SYGVKD. The CDR3 runs to 15 residues. The V end lost 0 bases, the J end lost 2 bases, and 9 bases lay between the germline ends. MiXCR was run by TCRdb on the 5' RACE reads, yielding one entry per CDR3 protein. The sample yields hundreds of thousands of distinct CDR3 sequences, 15% to 20% seen once. The data are from a study of identical twins. The same data also contributed to another study, on T cells expressing NK-cell markers. As reported in that work: In a few donors, dominant clonotypes made up roughly 25-60.1% of CD3+CD56-NKG2C+ cells.

The rearrangement joins TRBV10-3 to TRBJ2-3, with D possibly TRBD1 on 5 matching bases. The material sequenced was PBMCs. This clonotype originated in a woman in her late teens or twenties in good health. CDR3 in DNA: TGTGCCATCAGTGAGTCCACAGGCGTCACAGATACGCAGTATTTT. This codes for CAISESTGVTDTQYF.